Listed below are T cell receptor beta chains from one sample, sequenced in a study of technical replicates of blood from several donors. Produced via immunoSEQ multiplex PCR; TCRdb's table is partial and in-frame only. The sample includes some 93,000 clones, about 95% of them seen just once. Specimen: T cells isolated from PBMCs. The receptors were gathered from a human donor in good health. Both conserved end residues are part of each CDR3. A D gene is named only where the DNA matches it firmly. Some rows mark clone size as missing; the rest say once, few, many or name a class of expanded clone.

CDR3 DNA: TGTGCCACCAGCAGAATTCTGGGGCAAATAAGCTCTGGAAACACCATATATTTT
CDR3 protein: CATSRILGQISSGNTIYF
clone size: .
V gene: TRBV15
D gene: .
J gene: TRBJ1-3

CDR3 DNA: TGCGCCAGCAGCCAAGATGAAGGGGGTTATGGCTACACCTTC
CDR3 protein: CASSQDEGGYGYTF
clone size: .
V gene: TRBV4-1
D gene: .
J gene: TRBJ1-2

CDR3 DNA: TGCGCCAGCAGCTTGGGCCGGACAGGTCAGATCGGGGAGCTGTTTTTT
CDR3 protein: CASSLGRTGQIGELFF
clone size: .
V gene: TRBV5-1
D gene: TRBD1
J gene: TRBJ2-2

CDR3 DNA: TGTGCCAGCGCCCGCAGGTTCACCGGGGAGCTGTTTTTT
CDR3 protein: CASARRFTGELFF
clone size: .
V gene: TRBV27
D gene: .
J gene: TRBJ2-2

CDR3 DNA: TGTGCCAGCAGATCACAGGGGGCGCGTTATGAGCAGTACTTC
CDR3 protein: CASRSQGARYEQYF
clone size: once
V gene: TRBV2
D gene: TRBD1
J gene: TRBJ2-7

CDR3 DNA: TGTGCCAGCAGCACTGATCGGGGCTACACCTTC
CDR3 protein: CASSTDRGYTF
clone size: few
V gene: TRBV7-9
D gene: .
J gene: TRBJ1-2

CDR3 DNA: TGTGCCAGCAGCACGACAGGGGGCGTCGGTCCGTTCTTC
CDR3 protein: CASSTTGGVGPFF
clone size: .
V gene: TRBV5-6
D gene: TRBD1
J gene: TRBJ2-1

CDR3 DNA: TGCGCCAGCAGCTTGGAGGCGGGGGCGTACCCGAAGCAGTACTTC
CDR3 protein: CASSLEAGAYPKQYF
clone size: .
V gene: TRBV5-1
D gene: .
J gene: TRBJ2-7

CDR3 DNA: TGTGCTAGTGGTTTGGTACTAGGTGACGGGATGCCTGAAGCTTTCTTT
CDR3 protein: CASGLVLGDGMPEAFF
clone size: .
V gene: TRBV12-5
D gene: .
J gene: TRBJ1-1

CDR3 DNA: TGTGCCAGCAGCTTGATTTCTAGCGGGAGGTGGACAGATACGCAGTATTTT
CDR3 protein: CASSLISSGRWTDTQYF
clone size: .
V gene: TRBV5-6
D gene: TRBD2
J gene: TRBJ2-3

CDR3 DNA: TGTGCCAGCAGTGATGGAGCCGCCGGCTATGGCTACACCTTC
CDR3 protein: CASSDGAAGYGYTF
clone size: .
V gene: TRBV25-1
D gene: .
J gene: TRBJ1-2

CDR3 DNA: TGCGCCAGCAGCGTTACCAGGGTAGACACTGAAGCTTTCTTT
CDR3 protein: CASSVTRVDTEAFF
clone size: .
V gene: TRBV10-1
D gene: .
J gene: TRBJ1-1

CDR3 DNA: TGTGCCAGCAGCTCGCGGACAGGTGAGAACACTGAAGCTTTCTTT
CDR3 protein: CASSSRTGENTEAFF
clone size: .
V gene: TRBV13
D gene: TRBD1
J gene: TRBJ1-1

CDR3 DNA: TGCGCCAGCAGCCCGGGGGACAGTGCCTCCTACGAGCAGTACTTC
CDR3 protein: CASSPGDSASYEQYF
clone size: once
V gene: TRBV5-1
D gene: .
J gene: TRBJ2-7

CDR3 DNA: TGTGCCAGCAGGGGGACAGCGAGTAATTCACCCCTCCACTTT
CDR3 protein: CASRGTASNSPLHF
clone size: .
V gene: TRBV27
D gene: TRBD1
J gene: TRBJ1-6

CDR3 DNA: TGTGCCTCTTCGGACAGCGCTTTTGAAGCTTTCTTT
CDR3 protein: CASSDSAFEAFF
clone size: .
V gene: TRBV15
D gene: .
J gene: TRBJ1-1

CDR3 DNA: TGTGCCAGCAGTTCCCAGGGGGCCTACACCTTC
CDR3 protein: CASSSQGAYTF
clone size: once
V gene: TRBV6-5
D gene: TRBD1
J gene: TRBJ1-2

CDR3 DNA: TGTGCCAGCAGTTACGATCAGTCCTATGGCTACACCTTC
CDR3 protein: CASSYDQSYGYTF
clone size: once
V gene: TRBV6-6
D gene: .
J gene: TRBJ1-2

CDR3 DNA: TGCGCCAGCAGCCCCCTGGGGGCCGACGAGCAGTACTTC
CDR3 protein: CASSPLGADEQYF
clone size: .
V gene: TRBV10-2
D gene: .
J gene: TRBJ2-7

CDR3 DNA: TGCGCCAGCAGCCCCCAAGGGGCTTCCTACAATGAGCAGTTCTTC
CDR3 protein: CASSPQGASYNEQFF
clone size: .
V gene: TRBV5-1
D gene: .
J gene: TRBJ2-1

CDR3 DNA: TGTGCCAGCAGCCGGGACATATCCTACGAGCAGTACTTC
CDR3 protein: CASSRDISYEQYF
clone size: .
V gene: TRBV25-1
D gene: .
J gene: TRBJ2-7

CDR3 DNA: TGTGCCAGCAGTGAACTGACTAGCGGGAGGGTCCTACCTAGCACAGATACGCAGTATTTT
CDR3 protein: CASSELTSGRVLPSTDTQYF
clone size: .
V gene: TRBV6-1
D gene: TRBD2
J gene: TRBJ2-3

CDR3 DNA: TGCGCCAGCAGCTTGGGACTGACCTACAATGAGCAGTTCTTC
CDR3 protein: CASSLGLTYNEQFF
clone size: .
V gene: TRBV5-1
D gene: .
J gene: TRBJ2-1

CDR3 DNA: TGTGCCAGCTCACGGGACTTCACAGATACGCAGTATTTT
CDR3 protein: CASSRDFTDTQYF
clone size: .
V gene: TRBV18
D gene: .
J gene: TRBJ2-3

CDR3 DNA: TGTGCCAGTAGACGCCCGGGAAGGTACGATGAAAAACTGTTTTTT
CDR3 protein: CASRRPGRYDEKLFF
clone size: .
V gene: TRBV19
D gene: .
J gene: TRBJ1-4

CDR3 DNA: TGTGCCAGCAGCGTACTCGGGGACTATGGCTACACCTTC
CDR3 protein: CASSVLGDYGYTF
clone size: .
V gene: TRBV9
D gene: .
J gene: TRBJ1-2

CDR3 DNA: TGTGCCAGCAGCGTTAGCGGGGGGAGAGCGAATGAGCAGTTCTTC
CDR3 protein: CASSVSGGRANEQFF
clone size: .
V gene: TRBV6-1
D gene: TRBD2
J gene: TRBJ2-1

CDR3 DNA: TGTGCCACCAGCCTTTCCTACCTCTTGAATACGCAGTATTTT
CDR3 protein: CATSLSYLLNTQYF
clone size: .
V gene: TRBV15
D gene: .
J gene: TRBJ2-3

CDR3 DNA: TGTGCCAGCACCCCGCACGGGCAGGGGGACACTGAAGCTTTCTTT
CDR3 protein: CASTPHGQGDTEAFF
clone size: .
V gene: TRBV6-5
D gene: TRBD1
J gene: TRBJ1-1

CDR3 DNA: TGTGCCAGTAGTATGACAGGGTCGGGCACTGAAGCTTTCTTT
CDR3 protein: CASSMTGSGTEAFF
clone size: .
V gene: TRBV19
D gene: TRBD1
J gene: TRBJ1-1

CDR3 DNA: TGCGCCAGCAGTGGAGGGACTAGCGGGAGGGCCGCATTTCTCAAATACGAGCAGTACTTC
CDR3 protein: CASSGGTSGRAAFLKYEQYF
clone size: .
V gene: TRBV10-2
D gene: TRBD2
J gene: TRBJ2-7

CDR3 DNA: TGCGCCAGCAGCCATAGGGTAGCGGGATACAATGAGCAGTTCTTC
CDR3 protein: CASSHRVAGYNEQFF
clone size: .
V gene: TRBV4-1
D gene: TRBD2
J gene: TRBJ2-1

CDR3 DNA: TGTGCCAGCAGTTGGTTGACAGGGGTGGAGGAGACCCAGTACTTC
CDR3 protein: CASSWLTGVEETQYF
clone size: once
V gene: TRBV6-1
D gene: TRBD1
J gene: TRBJ2-5

CDR3 DNA: TGTGCCAGCTCGGTCGGTGATTCGGAGACCCAGTACTTC
CDR3 protein: CASSVGDSETQYF
clone size: .
V gene: TRBV18
D gene: .
J gene: TRBJ2-5

CDR3 DNA: TGTGCCAGCATTCCCCCCGGACTAGCGGATTACAATGAGCAGTTCTTC
CDR3 protein: CASIPPGLADYNEQFF
clone size: .
V gene: TRBV25-1
D gene: TRBD2
J gene: TRBJ2-1

CDR3 DNA: TGTGCCAGCGGCAGGGACACTGAAGCTTTCTTT
CDR3 protein: CASGRDTEAFF
clone size: .
V gene: TRBV2
D gene: .
J gene: TRBJ1-1

CDR3 DNA: TGTGCCAGCAGTTTTTCCAGGATGGACTACGAGCAGTACTTC
CDR3 protein: CASSFSRMDYEQYF
clone size: .
V gene: TRBV27
D gene: .
J gene: TRBJ2-7

CDR3 DNA: TGTGCCAGCAGCCCCTCCATACAGGCAGATACGCAGTATTTT
CDR3 protein: CASSPSIQADTQYF
clone size: .
V gene: TRBV7-9
D gene: .
J gene: TRBJ2-3

CDR3 DNA: TGTGCCATCAGTGAGTCCTCGCGGGAGGTGGGTAATGAGCAGTTCTTC
CDR3 protein: CAISESSREVGNEQFF
clone size: .
V gene: TRBV10-3
D gene: TRBD2
J gene: TRBJ2-1

CDR3 DNA: TGTGCCAGCAGTTTATATTGGCAGAATTCACCCCTCCACTTT
CDR3 protein: CASSLYWQNSPLHF
clone size: .
V gene: TRBV27
D gene: .
J gene: TRBJ1-6

CDR3 DNA: TGTGCCAGCAGTGAGTTGGACACATCCACAGATACGCAGTATTTT
CDR3 protein: CASSELDTSTDTQYF
clone size: .
V gene: TRBV6-1
D gene: .
J gene: TRBJ2-3

CDR3 DNA: TGTGCCACCAGCACTCGGCATAGCACCCACAATGAGCAGTTCTTC
CDR3 protein: CATSTRHSTHNEQFF
clone size: few
V gene: TRBV15
D gene: .
J gene: TRBJ2-1

CDR3 DNA: TGCGCCAGCAGCTTGGAACCACTAGCGGGAGGTCTTGAGACCCAGTACTTC
CDR3 protein: CASSLEPLAGGLETQYF
clone size: .
V gene: TRBV5-1
D gene: TRBD2
J gene: TRBJ2-5

CDR3 DNA: TGTGCCATCAGTGAGTCGGACCTAGCGGGGATCTCCTACGAGCAGTACTTC
CDR3 protein: CAISESDLAGISYEQYF
clone size: .
V gene: TRBV10-3
D gene: TRBD2
J gene: TRBJ2-7

CDR3 DNA: TGCGCCAGCAGTGAGCCAGGGGGCAGAGTTGAAAAACTGTTTTTT
CDR3 protein: CASSEPGGRVEKLFF
clone size: .
V gene: TRBV10-1
D gene: TRBD1
J gene: TRBJ1-4

CDR3 DNA: TGCGCCAGCAGGCCGGGACAGGGCACCTACAATGAGCAGTTCTTC
CDR3 protein: CASRPGQGTYNEQFF
clone size: .
V gene: TRBV5-1
D gene: TRBD1
J gene: TRBJ2-1